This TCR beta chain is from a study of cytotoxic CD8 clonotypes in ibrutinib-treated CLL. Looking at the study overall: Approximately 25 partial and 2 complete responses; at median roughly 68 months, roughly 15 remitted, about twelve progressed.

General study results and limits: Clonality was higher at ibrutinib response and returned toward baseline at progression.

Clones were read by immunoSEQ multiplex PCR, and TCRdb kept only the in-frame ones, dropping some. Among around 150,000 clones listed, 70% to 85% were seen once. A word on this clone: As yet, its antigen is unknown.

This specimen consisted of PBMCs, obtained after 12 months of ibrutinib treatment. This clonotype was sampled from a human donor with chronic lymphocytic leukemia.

The CDR3: CASSLVQGRETQYF. In nucleotides, the CDR3 is TGTGCCAGCAGCTTGGTACAGGGAAGAGAGACCCAGTACTTC. V usage is TRBV5-5 and J usage is TRBJ2-5; tentatively, D is TRBD1 (6 bases). This CDR3 has 14 residues. V was clipped by 0 bases and J by 4 bases, with 10 bases between them. The V gene's germline CDR1 is SGHKS and CDR2 YYEKEE (reference sequence).